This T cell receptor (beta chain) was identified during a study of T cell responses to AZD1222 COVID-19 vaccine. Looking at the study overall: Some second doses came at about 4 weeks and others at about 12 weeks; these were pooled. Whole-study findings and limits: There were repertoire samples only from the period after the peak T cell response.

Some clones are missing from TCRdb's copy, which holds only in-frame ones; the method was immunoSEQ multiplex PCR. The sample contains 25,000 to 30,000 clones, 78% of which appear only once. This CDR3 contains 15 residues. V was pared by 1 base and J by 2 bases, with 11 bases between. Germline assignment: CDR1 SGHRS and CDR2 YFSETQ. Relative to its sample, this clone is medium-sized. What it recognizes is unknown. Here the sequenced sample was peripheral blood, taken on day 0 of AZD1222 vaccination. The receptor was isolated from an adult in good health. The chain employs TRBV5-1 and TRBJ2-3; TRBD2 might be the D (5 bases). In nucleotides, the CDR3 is TGCGCCAGCAGCTTGAGTCTAGCCAACACAGATACGCAGTATTTT. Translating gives CASSLSLANTDTQYF.